One T cell receptor (beta chain) is described in this entry. The V gene's germline CDR1 is MNHNY and CDR2 SVGAGI (reference sequence). The CDR3 is 15 amino acids. V was clipped by 6 bases and J by 0 bases, with 12 bases between them. The data stem from a study of shared T cell receptors in the human thymus. Clones were read by immunoSEQ multiplex PCR, and TCRdb kept only the in-frame ones, dropping some. The sample has under 700,000 clones, 70% to 80% seen once. The same data also went into a second study, on human thymus T cells.

The chain links TRBV6-6 to TRBJ1-3, with D perhaps matching TRBD1 (5 bases). The sample consisted of thymocytes. This sequence was found in a boy less than two years old with a congenital heart defect. CDR3 nucleotides: TGTGCCAGCAGACGCCGCAGGGCCTCTGGAAACACCATATATTTT. This encodes CASRRRRASGNTIYF.